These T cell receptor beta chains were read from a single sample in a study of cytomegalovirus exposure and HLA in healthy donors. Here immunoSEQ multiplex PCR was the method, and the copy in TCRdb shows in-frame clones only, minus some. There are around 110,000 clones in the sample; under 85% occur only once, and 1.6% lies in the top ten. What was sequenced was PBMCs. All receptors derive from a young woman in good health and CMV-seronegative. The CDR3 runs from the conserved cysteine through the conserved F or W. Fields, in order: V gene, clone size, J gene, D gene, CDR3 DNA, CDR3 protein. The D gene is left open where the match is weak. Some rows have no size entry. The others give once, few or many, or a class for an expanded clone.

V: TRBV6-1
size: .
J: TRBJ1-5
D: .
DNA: TGTGCCAGCAGTGGAGCAGGGAGTATTCAGCCCCAGCATTTT
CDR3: CASSGAGSIQPQHF

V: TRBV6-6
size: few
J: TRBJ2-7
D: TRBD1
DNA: TGTGCCAGCAGTCCGGACAGGGGGCGCTCCTACGAGCAGTACTTC
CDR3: CASSPDRGRSYEQYF

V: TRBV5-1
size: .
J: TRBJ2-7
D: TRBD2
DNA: TGCGCCAGCAGCGTAGCGGGGGGCCCCTACGAGCAGTACTTC
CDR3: CASSVAGGPYEQYF

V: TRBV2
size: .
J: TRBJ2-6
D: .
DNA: TGTGCCAGCACCGCTCGCGGTTCGACCACAGGCACTGGGGCCAACGTCCTGACTTTC
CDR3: CASTARGSTTGTGANVLTF

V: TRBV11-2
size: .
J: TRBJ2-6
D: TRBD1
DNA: TGTGCCAGCAGCCCACAGGGGGCGCTAAGCGGGGCCAACGTCCTGACTTTC
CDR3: CASSPQGALSGANVLTF

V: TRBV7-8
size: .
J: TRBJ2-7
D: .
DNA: TGTGCCAGCAGCCCATGGAGGGTTTCCTACGAGCAGTACTTC
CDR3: CASSPWRVSYEQYF

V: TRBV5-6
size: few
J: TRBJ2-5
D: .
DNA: TGTGCCAGCAGCTGGAAGGGAGGCCAAGAGACCCAGTACTTC
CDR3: CASSWKGGQETQYF

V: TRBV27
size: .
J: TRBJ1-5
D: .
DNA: TGTGCCAGCAGTTTATCGGCCTTCAATCAGCCCCAGCATTTT
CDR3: CASSLSAFNQPQHF

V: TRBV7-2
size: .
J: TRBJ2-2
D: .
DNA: TGTGCCAGCAGCTTAGATTACTACCCGACCGGGGAGCTGTTTTTT
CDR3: CASSLDYYPTGELFF

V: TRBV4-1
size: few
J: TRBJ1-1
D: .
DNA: TGCGCCAGCAGCCAAGAGTTGGACATACGCACTGAAGCTTTCTTT
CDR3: CASSQELDIRTEAFF

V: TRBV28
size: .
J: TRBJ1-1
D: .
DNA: TGTGCCAGCAGTTCCCACAGGTACGAACTGTCGACTGAAGCTTTCTTT
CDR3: CASSSHRYELSTEAFF

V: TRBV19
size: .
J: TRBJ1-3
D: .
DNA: TGTGCCACCAAAAAGGGAGGCTCTGGAAACACCATATATTTT
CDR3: CATKKGGSGNTIYF

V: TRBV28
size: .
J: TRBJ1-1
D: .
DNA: TGTGCCAGCAGTTCACGGGGTGCGGGCACTGAAGCTTTCTTT
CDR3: CASSSRGAGTEAFF

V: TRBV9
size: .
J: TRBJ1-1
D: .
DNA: TGTGCCAGCGGAAAGGAGAAGAACACTGAAGCTTTCTTT
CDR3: CASGKEKNTEAFF

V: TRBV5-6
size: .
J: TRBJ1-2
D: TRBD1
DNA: TGTGCCAGCAGGTCAACTCAGGGGGCGGCCGGTGGCTACACCTTC
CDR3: CASRSTQGAAGGYTF

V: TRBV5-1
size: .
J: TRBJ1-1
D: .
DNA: TGCGCCAGCAGCTTCCTATCGGCAGGGCGCTATGGGAACACTGAAGCTTTCTTT
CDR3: CASSFLSAGRYGNTEAFF

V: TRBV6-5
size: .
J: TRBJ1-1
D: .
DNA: TGTGCCAGCAGTCCTCCGGGTCTTAGTAACACTGAAGCTTTCTTT
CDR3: CASSPPGLSNTEAFF